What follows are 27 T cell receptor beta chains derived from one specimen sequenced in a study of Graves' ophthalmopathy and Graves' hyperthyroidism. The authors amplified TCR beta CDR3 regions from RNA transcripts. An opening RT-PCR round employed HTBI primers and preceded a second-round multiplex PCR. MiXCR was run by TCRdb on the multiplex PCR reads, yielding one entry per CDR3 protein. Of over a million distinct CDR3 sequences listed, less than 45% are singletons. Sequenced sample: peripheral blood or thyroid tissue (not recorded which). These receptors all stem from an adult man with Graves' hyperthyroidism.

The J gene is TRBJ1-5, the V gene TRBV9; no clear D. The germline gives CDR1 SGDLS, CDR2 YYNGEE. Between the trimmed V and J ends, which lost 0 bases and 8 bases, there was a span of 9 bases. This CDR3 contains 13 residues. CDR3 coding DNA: TGTGCCAGCAGCGTAGAGGGTAGGGAGCCCCAGCATTTT. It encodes CASSVEGREPQHF.

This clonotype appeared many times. The CDR3: CSALQDTEQYF. CDR3 bases: TGCAGTGCCTTACAGGACACCGAGCAGTACTTC. The rearrangement uses TRBV20-1 and TRBJ2-7, with D perhaps TRBD1 (5 bases). The CDR3 consists of 11 residues. The germline V gene encodes CDR1 DFQATT and CDR2 SNEGSKA (reference sequence). V was pared by 6 bases and J by 6 bases, with 12 bases between.

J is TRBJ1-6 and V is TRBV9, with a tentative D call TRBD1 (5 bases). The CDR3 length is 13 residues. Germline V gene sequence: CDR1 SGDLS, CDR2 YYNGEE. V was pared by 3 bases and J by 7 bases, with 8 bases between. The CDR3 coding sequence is TGTGCCAGCAGCGCAGGGCTAAATTCACCCCTCCACTTT. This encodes CASSAGLNSPLHF.

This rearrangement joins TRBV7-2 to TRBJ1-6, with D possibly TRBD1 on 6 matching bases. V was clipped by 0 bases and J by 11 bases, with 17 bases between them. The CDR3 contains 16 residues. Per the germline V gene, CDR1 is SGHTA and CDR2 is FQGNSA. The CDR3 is CASSLAQIGQGTPLHF. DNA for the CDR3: TGTGCCAGCAGCTTAGCGCAAATCGGTCAGGGGACACCCCTCCACTTT.

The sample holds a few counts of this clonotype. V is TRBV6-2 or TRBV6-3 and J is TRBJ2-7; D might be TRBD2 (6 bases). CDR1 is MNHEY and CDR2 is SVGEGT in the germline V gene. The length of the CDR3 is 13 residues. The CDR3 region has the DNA TGTGCTACCCTGGAGGGAAACACCTACGAGCAGTACTTC. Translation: CATLEGNTYEQYF.

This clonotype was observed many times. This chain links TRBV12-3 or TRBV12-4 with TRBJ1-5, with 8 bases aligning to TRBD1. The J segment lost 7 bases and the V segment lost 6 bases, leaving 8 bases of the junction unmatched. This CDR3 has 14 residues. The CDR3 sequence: CASSLQGAWQPQHF. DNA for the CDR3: TGTGCCAGCAGCCTTCAGGGGGCATGGCAGCCCCAGCATTTT.

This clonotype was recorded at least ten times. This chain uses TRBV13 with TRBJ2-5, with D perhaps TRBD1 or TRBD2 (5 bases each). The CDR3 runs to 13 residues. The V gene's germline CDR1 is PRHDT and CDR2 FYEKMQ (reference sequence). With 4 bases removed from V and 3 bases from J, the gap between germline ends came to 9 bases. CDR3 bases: TGTGCCAGCAGCTCGGGACGGGAAGAGACCCAGTACTTC. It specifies CASSSGREETQYF. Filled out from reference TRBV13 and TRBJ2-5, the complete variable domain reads AAGVIQSPRHLIKEKRETATLKCYPIPRHDTVYWYQQGPGQDPQFLISFYEKMQSDKGSIPDRFSAQQFSDYHSELNMSSLELGDSALYFCASSSGREETQYFGPGTRLLVL.

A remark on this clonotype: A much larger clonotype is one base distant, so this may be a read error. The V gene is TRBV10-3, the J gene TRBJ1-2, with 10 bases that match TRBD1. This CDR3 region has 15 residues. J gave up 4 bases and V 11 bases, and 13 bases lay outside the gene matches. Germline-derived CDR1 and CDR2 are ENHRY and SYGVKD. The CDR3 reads CAGSYSGQGVYGYTF. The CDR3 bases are TGTGCCGGCAGTTACTCAGGACAGGGGGTCTATGGCTACACCTTC.

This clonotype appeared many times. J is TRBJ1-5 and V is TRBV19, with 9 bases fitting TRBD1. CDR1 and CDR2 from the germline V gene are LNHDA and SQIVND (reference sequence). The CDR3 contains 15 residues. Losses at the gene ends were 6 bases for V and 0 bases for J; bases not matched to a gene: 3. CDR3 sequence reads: CASRWDRDSNQPQHF. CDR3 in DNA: TGTGCCAGTAGATGGGACAGGGATAGCAATCAGCCCCAGCATTTT.

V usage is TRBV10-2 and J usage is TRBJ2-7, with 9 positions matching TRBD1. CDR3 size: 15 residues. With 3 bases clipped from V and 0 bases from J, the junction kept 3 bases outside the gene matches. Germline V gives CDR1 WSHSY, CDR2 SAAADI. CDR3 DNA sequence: TGCGCCAGCAGTGACTGGGACAGGGCCTCCTACGAGCAGTACTTC. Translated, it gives CASSDWDRASYEQYF.

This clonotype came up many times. CDR3 sequence reads: CASRTDRGQETQYF. The CDR3, as DNA: TGTGCCAGCAGGACGGACAGAGGCCAAGAGACCCAGTACTTC. The genes are TRBV7-9 and TRBJ2-5; possibly TRBD1 for D (6 bases). CDR1 is SEHNR and CDR2 is FQNEAQ in the germline V gene (reference sequence). Trimming took 6 bases from V and 1 from J, leaving 12 bases between them. The CDR3 runs to 14 residues.

CDR3 bases: TGCGCCAGCTTCATCGGGACAGCCCAAGAGACCCAGTACTTC. It codes for CASFIGTAQETQYF. V and J are TRBV5-1 and TRBJ2-5; the match to TRBD1 covers 7 bases. V shed 7 bases, J shed 1 base, and the junction held 7 bases outside the gene matches. Germline loops: CDR1 SGHRS, CDR2 YFSETQ. The CDR3 is 14 amino acids. Supplemented by reference TRBV5-1 and TRBJ2-5, the full variable domain reads KAGVTQTPRYLIKTRGQQVTLSCSPISGHRSVSWYQQTPGQGLQFLFEYFSETQRNKGNFPGRFSGRQFSNSRSEMNVSTLELGDSALYLCASFIGTAQETQYFGPGTRLLVL.

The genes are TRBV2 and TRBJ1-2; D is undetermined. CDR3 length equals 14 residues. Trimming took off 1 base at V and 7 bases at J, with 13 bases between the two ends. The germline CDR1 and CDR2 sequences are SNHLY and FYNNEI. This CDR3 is CASSEGTAPGGYTF. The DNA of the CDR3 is TGTGCCAGCAGTGAAGGGACGGCGCCTGGTGGCTACACCTTC. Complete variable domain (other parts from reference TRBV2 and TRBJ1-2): EPEVTQTPSHQVTQMGQEVILRCVPISNHLYFYWYRQILGQKVEFLVSFYNNEISEKSEIFDDQFSVERPDGSNFTLKIRSTKLEDSAMYFCASSEGTAPGGYTFGSGTRLTVV.

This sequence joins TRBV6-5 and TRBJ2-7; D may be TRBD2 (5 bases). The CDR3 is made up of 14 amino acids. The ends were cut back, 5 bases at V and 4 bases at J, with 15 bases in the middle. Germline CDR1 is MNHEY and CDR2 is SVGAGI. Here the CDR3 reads CASSPTSKSYEQYF. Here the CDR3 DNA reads TGTGCCAGCAGTCCCACTAGTAAAAGTTACGAGCAGTACTTC.

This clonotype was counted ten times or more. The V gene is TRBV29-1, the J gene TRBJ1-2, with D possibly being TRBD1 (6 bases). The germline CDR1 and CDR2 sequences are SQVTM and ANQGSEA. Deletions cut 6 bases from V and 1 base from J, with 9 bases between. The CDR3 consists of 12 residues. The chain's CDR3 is CSVAGVNYGYTF. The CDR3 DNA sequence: TGCAGCGTCGCAGGGGTTAACTATGGCTACACCTTC.

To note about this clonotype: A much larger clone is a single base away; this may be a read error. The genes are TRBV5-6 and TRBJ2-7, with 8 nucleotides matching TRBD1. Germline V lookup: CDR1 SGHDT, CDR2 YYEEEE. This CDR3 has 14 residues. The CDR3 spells CASSDRDRRYEQHF. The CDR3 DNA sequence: TGTGCCAGCAGCGACCGGGACAGGAGATACGAGCAGCACTTC.

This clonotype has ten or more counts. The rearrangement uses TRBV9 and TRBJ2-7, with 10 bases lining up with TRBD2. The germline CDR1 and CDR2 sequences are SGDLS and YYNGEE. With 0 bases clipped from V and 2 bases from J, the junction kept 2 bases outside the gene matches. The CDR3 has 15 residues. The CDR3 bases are TGTGCCAGCAGCGTAGGGACTAGCGGAGCCTACGAGCAGTACTTC. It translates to CASSVGTSGAYEQYF. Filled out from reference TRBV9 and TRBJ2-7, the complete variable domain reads DSGVTQTPKHLITATGQRVTLRCSPRSGDLSVYWYQQSLDQGLQFLIQYYNGEERAKGNILERFSAQQFPDLHSELNLSSLELGDSALYFCASSVGTSGAYEQYFGPGTRLTVT.

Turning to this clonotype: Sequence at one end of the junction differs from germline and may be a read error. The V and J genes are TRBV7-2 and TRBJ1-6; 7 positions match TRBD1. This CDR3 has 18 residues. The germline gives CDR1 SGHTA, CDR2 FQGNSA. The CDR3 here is CASSRLPGQSSYNSPLHF. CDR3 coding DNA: TGTGCCAGCAGTCGATTACCGGGACAGAGCTCCTACAATTCACCCCTCCACTTT.

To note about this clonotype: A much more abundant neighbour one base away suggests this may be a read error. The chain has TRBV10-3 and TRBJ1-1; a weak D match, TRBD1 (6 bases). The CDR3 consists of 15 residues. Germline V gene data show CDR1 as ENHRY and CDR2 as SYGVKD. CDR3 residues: CASSEASTGNTEAFF. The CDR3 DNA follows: TGTGCCAGCAGTGAGGCCTCGACAGGGAACACTGAAGCTTTCTTT.

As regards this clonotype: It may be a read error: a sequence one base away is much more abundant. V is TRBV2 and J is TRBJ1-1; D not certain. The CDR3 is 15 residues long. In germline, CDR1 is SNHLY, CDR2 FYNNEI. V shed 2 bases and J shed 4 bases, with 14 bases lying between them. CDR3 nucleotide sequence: TGTGCCAGCAGTGAACTCCCGAGGGCAGTCACTGAAGCTTTCTTT. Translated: CASSELPRAVTEAFF.

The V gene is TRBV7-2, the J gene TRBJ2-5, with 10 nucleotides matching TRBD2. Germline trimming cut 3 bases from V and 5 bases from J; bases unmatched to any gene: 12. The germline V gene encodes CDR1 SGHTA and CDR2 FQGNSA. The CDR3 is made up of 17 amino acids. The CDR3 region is CASSFYPELAGRETQYF. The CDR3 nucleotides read TGTGCCAGCAGCTTTTACCCGGAACTAGCGGGAAGGGAGACCCAGTACTTC.

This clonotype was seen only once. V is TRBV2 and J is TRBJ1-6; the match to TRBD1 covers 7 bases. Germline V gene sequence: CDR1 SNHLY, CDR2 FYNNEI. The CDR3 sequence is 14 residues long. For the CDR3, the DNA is TGTACCAACAATAGCCGGACAGGTCCTTCACCCCTCCACTTT. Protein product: CTNNSRTGPSPLHF.

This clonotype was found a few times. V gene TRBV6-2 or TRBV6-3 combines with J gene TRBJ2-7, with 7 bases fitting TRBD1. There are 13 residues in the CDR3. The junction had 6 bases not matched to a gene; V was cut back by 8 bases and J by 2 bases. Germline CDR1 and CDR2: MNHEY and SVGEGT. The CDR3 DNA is TGTGCCAGCGGTAGACAGGGTCCCTACGAGCAGTACTTC. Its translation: CASGRQGPYEQYF.

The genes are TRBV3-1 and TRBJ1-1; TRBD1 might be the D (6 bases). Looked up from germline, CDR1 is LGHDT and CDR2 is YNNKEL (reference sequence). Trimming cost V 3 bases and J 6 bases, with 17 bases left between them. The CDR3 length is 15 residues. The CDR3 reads CASSHLTGRGPEAFF. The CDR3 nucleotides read TGTGCCAGCAGCCACCTAACAGGGAGAGGGCCTGAAGCTTTCTTT.

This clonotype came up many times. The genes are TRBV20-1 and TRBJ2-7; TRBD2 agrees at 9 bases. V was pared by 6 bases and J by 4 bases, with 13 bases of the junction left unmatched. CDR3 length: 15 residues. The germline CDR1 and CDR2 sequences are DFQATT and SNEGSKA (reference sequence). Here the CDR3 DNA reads TGCAGTGCCCCTACTCCGACTAGCGGAACATACGAGCAGTACTTC. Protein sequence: CSAPTPTSGTYEQYF.

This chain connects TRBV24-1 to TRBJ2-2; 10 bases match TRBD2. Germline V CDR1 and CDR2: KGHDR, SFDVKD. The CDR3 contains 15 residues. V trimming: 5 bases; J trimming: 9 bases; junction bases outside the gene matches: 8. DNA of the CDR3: TGTGCCACCAGTGTGTTGGTAGCGGGAGGTTGGGAGCTGTTTTTT. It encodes CATSVLVAGGWELFF.

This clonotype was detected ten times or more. CDR3 nucleotide sequence: TGCGCCAGCAGCCAAGAGGCATCCATAAATTCACCCCTCCACTTT. This encodes CASSQEASINSPLHF. The chain links TRBV4-3 to TRBJ1-6; D call uncertain. CDR1 is LGHNA, CDR2 YSLEER, per germline. The CDR3 sequence is 15 residues long. The ends were cut back, 0 bases at V and 7 bases at J, with 10 bases in the middle.